This TCR beta chain was sequenced for a study of technical replicates of blood from a few donors. Clones were read by immunoSEQ multiplex PCR, and TCRdb kept only the in-frame ones, dropping some. The sample consists of about 100,000 clones, 95% to 97% of them appearing once. CDR1 and CDR2 from the germline V gene are KGHSH and LQKENI. V dropped 3 bases and J dropped 7 bases, with 13 bases sitting between them. The CDR3 contains 13 residues. The sequencing input was T cells isolated from PBMCs. The V and J genes are TRBV18 and TRBJ2-7, with D unclear. This clonotype originated in a human donor in good health. The CDR3 nucleotides are TGTGCCAGCTCACCTTCACGCGCTAAAGAGCAGTACTTC. This sequence encodes CASSPSRAKEQYF.